The 9 T cell receptor beta chains given below trace back to one sample, sequenced in a study of T cell clonality in common variable immunodeficiency. These receptors' targets are unknown. The study, taken as a whole, reports: Reportedly, TCR beta sequences from common variable immunodeficiency showed fewer deletions and N-nucleotide insertions.

Data came from immunoSEQ multiplex PCR; TCRdb stores just in-frame clones and leaves some out. The sample includes fewer than 25,000 clones, none of them occurring once. Sequencing was carried out using peripheral blood mononuclear cells. The source is a human donor with common variable immunodeficiency.

A note on this clone: The read halts 3 residues ahead of the CDR3 end, with the missing end drawn from the germline J gene. The V and J genes are TRBV2 and TRBJ1-5, with 9 bases aligning to TRBD1. The V gene end was trimmed by 7 bases and the J gene end by 9 bases; junction bases not matched to a gene: 10. The CDR3 extends over 14 amino acids. Germline V gene lookup returns CDR1 SNHLY and CDR2 FYNNEI. CDR3 sequence reads: CASNGQGLRGPQHF. The DNA read from the CDR3 is TGTGCCAGCAACGGACAGGGGCTACGAGGGCCC.

This clone has more than one count but fewer than ten. The read terminates 3 residues ahead of where the CDR3 ends, so the germline J gene completes it. The gene calls are TRBV6-2 or TRBV6-3 and TRBJ2-7; D may be TRBD1 (6 bases). The CDR3 length is 14 residues. The V end was cut by 8 bases, the J end by 3 bases, with 17 bases between. The germline CDR1 and CDR2 sequences are MNHEY and SVGEGT. The sequenced part of the CDR3 DNA is TGTGCCAGCCACAAAACGACAGGTTTCTACGAG. It codes for CASHKTTGFYE. The full CDR3 is CASHKTTGFYEQYF.

This clone was picked up many times. Coverage ceases 3 residues before the CDR3 finishes, and the germline J gene fills in the end. V is TRBV29-1 and J is TRBJ2-5; 8 positions agree with TRBD1. Trimming took 6 bases from V and 5 from J; bases not matched to a gene: 8. The CDR3 is 13 amino acids. Germline-derived CDR1 and CDR2 are SQVTM and ANQGSEA. The CDR3: CSVDRQGYETQYF. The part of the CDR3 DNA that was read is TGCAGCGTAGACCGACAGGGGTACGAGACC.

A note on this clone: The sequence runs out 3 residues before the end of the CDR3; the remainder is reconstructed from the germline J gene. The V gene is TRBV20-1, the J gene TRBJ1-2; a possible D gene is TRBD1 (6 bases). This CDR3 comprises 14 residues. Germline-derived CDR1 and CDR2 are DFQATT and SNEGSKA (reference sequence). Trimming stripped 6 bases from V and 3 bases from J, with 17 bases between. The CDR3 bases that were read are TGCAGTGCCCCCCGGGTAGGGGGGGACTATGGC. Its translation: CSAPRVGGDYG. The CDR3 as a whole reads CSAPRVGGDYGYTF.

Details on this clone: Coverage ceases 3 residues before the CDR3 finishes, and the germline J gene fills in the end. The genes are TRBV19 and TRBJ1-1; TRBD1 aligns across 10 bases. CDR1 and CDR2 from the germline V gene are LNHDA and SQIVND (reference sequence). Trimming removed 7 bases from V and 6 bases from J; junction bases left unmatched: 8. This CDR3 is 14 amino acids long. Incomplete CDR3 DNA: TGTGCCAGTACAGACAGGGGGCGCGGGCCTGAA. The encoded protein is CASTDRGRGPE. The CDR3 in its entirety is CASTDRGRGPEAFF.

This clone is categorized as medium-sized. The CDR3 end lies 3 residues beyond the end of the read and is filled in from the germline J gene. The chain uses TRBV7-6 and TRBJ2-1; D not resolved. The CDR3 runs 11 residues. Trimming removed 5 bases from V and 5 bases from J, with 4 bases in between. Germline V CDR1 and CDR2: SGHVS, FNYEAQ. The CDR3 region is CASSRNNEQFF. The sequenced CDR3 bases are TGTGCCAGCAGCCGTAACAATGAG.

Comments on this clone: The DNA ends 3 residues before the CDR3 does, and the rest of the CDR3 is filled in from the germline J gene. This chain uses TRBV20-1 with TRBJ2-3, with D possibly matching TRBD2 (6 bases). V lost 5 bases and J lost 0, with 21 bases in between. Germline lookup yields CDR1 DFQATT and CDR2 SNEGSKA (reference sequence). The CDR3 is 17 amino acids. The covered CDR3 bases are TGCAGTGCTGACATATTTGGGACTCAGAATAGCACAGATACG. Residues: CSADIFGTQNSTDT. The entire CDR3 protein reads CSADIFGTQNSTDTQYF.

The CDR3 sequence: CASRPGFTNYGYTF. The DNA read from the CDR3 is TGTGCCAGCAGACCGGGTTTCACTAACTATGGC. The V gene is TRBV2, the J gene TRBJ1-2; unclear D gene. With the read ending 3 residues before the CDR3 end, the germline J gene is used to fill in that end. V was cut by 6 bases and J by 0 bases, with 11 bases left in between. This CDR3 has 14 amino acids. The germline CDR1 and CDR2 sequences are SNHLY and FYNNEI.

This clone was seen ten or more times. With the read ending 3 residues before the CDR3 end, the germline J gene is used to fill in that end. The chain links TRBV5-1 to TRBJ2-2; D gene uncertain. The germline V gene encodes CDR1 SGHRS and CDR2 YFSETQ. V was cut by 2 bases and J by 3 bases, with 8 bases left in between. This CDR3 is 14 amino acids long. The CDR3 protein is CASSFQVYTGELFF. The CDR3 DNA, read in part, is TGCGCCAGCAGCTTCCAGGTCTACACCGGGGAG.